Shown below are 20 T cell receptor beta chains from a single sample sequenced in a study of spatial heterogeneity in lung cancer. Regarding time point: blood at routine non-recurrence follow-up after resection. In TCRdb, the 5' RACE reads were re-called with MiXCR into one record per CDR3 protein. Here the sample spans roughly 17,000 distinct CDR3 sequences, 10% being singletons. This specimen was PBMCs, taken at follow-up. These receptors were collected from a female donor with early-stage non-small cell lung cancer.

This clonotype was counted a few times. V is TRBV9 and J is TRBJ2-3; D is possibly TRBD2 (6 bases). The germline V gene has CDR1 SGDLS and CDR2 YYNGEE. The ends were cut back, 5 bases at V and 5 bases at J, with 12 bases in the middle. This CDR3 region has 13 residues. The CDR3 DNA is TGTGCCAGCAGTTCCAGCGGGCAAGATACGCAGTATTTT. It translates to CASSSSGQDTQYF.

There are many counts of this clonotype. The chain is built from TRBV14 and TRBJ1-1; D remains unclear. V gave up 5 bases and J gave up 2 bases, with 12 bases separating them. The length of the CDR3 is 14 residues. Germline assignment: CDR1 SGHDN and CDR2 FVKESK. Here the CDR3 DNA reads TGTGCCAGCAGCGAACTGAACCTCAACACTGAAGCTTTCTTT. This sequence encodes CASSELNLNTEAFF.

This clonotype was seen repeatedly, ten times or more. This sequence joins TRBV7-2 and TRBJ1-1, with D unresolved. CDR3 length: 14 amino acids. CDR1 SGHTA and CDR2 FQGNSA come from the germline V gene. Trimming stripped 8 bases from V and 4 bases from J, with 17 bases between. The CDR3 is CASADGILATEAFF. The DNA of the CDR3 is TGTGCCAGCGCCGATGGGATTTTGGCCACTGAAGCTTTCTTT.

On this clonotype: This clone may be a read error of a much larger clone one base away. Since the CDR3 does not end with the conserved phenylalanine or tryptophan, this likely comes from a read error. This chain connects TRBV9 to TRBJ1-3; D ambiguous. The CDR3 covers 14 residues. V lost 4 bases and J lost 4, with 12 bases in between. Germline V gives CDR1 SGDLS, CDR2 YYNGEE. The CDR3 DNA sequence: TGTGCCAGCAGCTCGGGAGGGTACGGAAACACCATATATTCT. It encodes CASSSGGYGNTIYS.

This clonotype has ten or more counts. The DNA of the CDR3 is TGTGCCAGCAGATCCGGGGCTCGGGAGCAGTACTTC. The encoded protein is CASRSGAREQYF. This chain connects TRBV28 to TRBJ2-7; D possibly uses TRBD1 or TRBD2 (5 bases each). Trimming cost V 6 bases and J 7 bases, with 13 bases left between them. Germline values: CDR1 MDHEN, CDR2 SYDVKM. CDR3 length equals 12 residues.

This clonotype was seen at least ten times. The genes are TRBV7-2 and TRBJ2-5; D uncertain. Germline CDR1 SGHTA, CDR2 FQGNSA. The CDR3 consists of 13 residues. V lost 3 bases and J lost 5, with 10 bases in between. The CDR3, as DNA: TGTGCCAGCAGCTTTTTCACTGGGGAGACCCAGTACTTC. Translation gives CASSFFTGETQYF.

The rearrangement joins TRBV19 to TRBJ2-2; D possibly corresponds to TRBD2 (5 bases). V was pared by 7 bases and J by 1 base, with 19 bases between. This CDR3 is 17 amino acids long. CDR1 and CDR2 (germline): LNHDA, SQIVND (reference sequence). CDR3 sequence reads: CASIISWETLNTGELFF. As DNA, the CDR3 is TGTGCCAGTATCATCTCATGGGAGACTTTGAACACCGGGGAGCTGTTTTTT.

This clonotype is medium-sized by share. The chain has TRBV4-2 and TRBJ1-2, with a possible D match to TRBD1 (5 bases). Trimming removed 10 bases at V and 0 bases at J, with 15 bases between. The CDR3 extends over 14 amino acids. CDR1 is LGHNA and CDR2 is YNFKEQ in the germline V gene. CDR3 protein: CATKRGLTNYGYTF. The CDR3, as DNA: TGTGCCACCAAAAGGGGACTGACTAACTATGGCTACACCTTC.

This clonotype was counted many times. The CDR3 spells CASTRDPREQYF. In DNA form, the CDR3 reads TGTGCCAGCACCAGGGACCCCCGGGAGCAGTACTTC. The chain is built from TRBV5-6 and TRBJ2-7; TRBD1 or TRBD2 may be the D gene (5 bases each). V was trimmed by 6 bases and J by 7 bases, leaving 14 bases between them. The CDR3 length is 12 residues. Looked up from germline, CDR1 is SGHDT and CDR2 is YYEEEE. Together with reference TRBV5-6 and TRBJ2-7, the CDR3 gives the full variable domain: DAGVTQSPTHLIKTRGQQVTLRCSPKSGHDTVSWYQQALGQGPQFIFQYYEEEERQRGNFPDRFSGHQFPNYSSELNVNALLLGDSALYLCASTRDPREQYFGPGTRLTVT.

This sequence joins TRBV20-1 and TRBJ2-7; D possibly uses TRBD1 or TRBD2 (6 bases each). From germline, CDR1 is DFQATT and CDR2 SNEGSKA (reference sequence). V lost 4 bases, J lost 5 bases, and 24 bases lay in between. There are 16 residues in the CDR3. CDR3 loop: CSAMSSFRGLGHEQYF. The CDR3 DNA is TGCAGTGCTATGTCGTCCTTCCGGGGGCTTGGTCACGAGCAGTACTTC.

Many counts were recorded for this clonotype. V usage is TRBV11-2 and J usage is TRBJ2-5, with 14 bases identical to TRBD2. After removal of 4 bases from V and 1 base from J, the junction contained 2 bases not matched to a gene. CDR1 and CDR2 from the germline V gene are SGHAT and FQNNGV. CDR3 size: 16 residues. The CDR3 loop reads CASSYGLAGGQETQYF. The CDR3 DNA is TGTGCCAGCAGCTACGGACTAGCGGGAGGCCAAGAGACCCAGTACTTC.

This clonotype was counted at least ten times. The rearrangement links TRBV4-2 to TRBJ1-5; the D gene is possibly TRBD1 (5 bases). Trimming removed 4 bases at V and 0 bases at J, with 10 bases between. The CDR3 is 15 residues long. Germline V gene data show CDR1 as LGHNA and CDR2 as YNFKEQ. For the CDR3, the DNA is TGTGCCAGCAGCCGAGATACAGGTAGCAATCAGCCCCAGCATTTT. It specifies CASSRDTGSNQPQHF.

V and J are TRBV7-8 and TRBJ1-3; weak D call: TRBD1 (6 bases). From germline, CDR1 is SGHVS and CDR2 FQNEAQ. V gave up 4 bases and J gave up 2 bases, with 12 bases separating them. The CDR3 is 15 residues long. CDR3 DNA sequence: TGTGCCAGCAGCTCCACAGGGTTCGCTGGAAACACCATATATTTT. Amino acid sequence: CASSSTGFAGNTIYF. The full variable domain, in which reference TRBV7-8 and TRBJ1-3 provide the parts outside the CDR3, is GAGVSQSPRYKVAKRGQDVALRCDPISGHVSLFWYQQALGQGPEFLTYFQNEAQLDKSGLPSDRFFAERPEGSVSTLKIQRTQQEDSAVYLCASSSTGFAGNTIYFGEGSWLTVV.

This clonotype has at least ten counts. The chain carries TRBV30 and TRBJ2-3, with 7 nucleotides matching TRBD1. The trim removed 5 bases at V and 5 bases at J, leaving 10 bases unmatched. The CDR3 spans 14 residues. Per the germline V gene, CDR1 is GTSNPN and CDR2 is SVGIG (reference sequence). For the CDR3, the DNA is TGTGCCTGGCAACGCAGGGGGTCAAGAGATACGCAGTATTTT. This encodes CAWQRRGSRDTQYF. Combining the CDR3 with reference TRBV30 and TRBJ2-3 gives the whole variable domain SQTIHQWPATLVQPVGSPLSLECTVEGTSNPNLYWYRQAAGRGLQLLFYSVGIGQISSEVPQNLSASRPQDRQFILSSKKLLLSDSGFYLCAWQRRGSRDTQYFGPGTRLTVL.

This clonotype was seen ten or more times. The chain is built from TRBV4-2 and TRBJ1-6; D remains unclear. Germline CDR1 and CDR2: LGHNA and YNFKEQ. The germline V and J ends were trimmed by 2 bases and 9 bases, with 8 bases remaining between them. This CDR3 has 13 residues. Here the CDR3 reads CASSQRRGSPLHF. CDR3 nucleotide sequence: TGTGCCAGCAGCCAACGTCGGGGTTCACCCCTCCACTTT.

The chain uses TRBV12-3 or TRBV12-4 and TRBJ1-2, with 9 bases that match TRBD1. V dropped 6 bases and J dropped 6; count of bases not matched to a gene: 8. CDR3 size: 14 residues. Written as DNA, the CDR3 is TGTGCCAGCAGAGATACCGGGACAGGGAATGGCTACACCTTC. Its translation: CASRDTGTGNGYTF.

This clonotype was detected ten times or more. CDR3 DNA: TGTGCCAGCAGTACAACAGGGAACTATGGCTACACCTTC. This translates into CASSTTGNYGYTF. The J gene is TRBJ1-2, the V gene TRBV12-3 or TRBV12-4; TRBD1 is a possible D gene (6 bases). The CDR3 is 13 residues long. V was trimmed by 5 bases and J by 2 bases, leaving 9 bases between them.

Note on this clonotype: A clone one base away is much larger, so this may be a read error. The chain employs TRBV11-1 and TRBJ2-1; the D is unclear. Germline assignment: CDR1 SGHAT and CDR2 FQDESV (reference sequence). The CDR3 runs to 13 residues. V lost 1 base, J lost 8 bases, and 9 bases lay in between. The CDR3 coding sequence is TGTGCCAGCAGCTTAGGAATCATCTATGAGCAGTTCTTC. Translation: CASSLGIIYEQFF.

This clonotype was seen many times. The CDR3 loop is CASSYQRPDRGRSGYTF. For the CDR3, the DNA is TGTGCCAGCAGTTACCAACGCCCGGACAGGGGGCGGAGTGGCTACACCTTC. The chain has TRBV6-6 and TRBJ1-2, with 11 bases that match TRBD1. The junction had 12 bases not matched to a gene; V was cut back by 2 bases and J by 7 bases. The CDR3 contains 17 residues. Germline CDR1 is MNHNY and CDR2 is SVGAGI (reference sequence).

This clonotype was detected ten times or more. The CDR3 region has the DNA TGTGCCAGCAGCCCCTCTTGGAGCGGAAGCTCCTACAATGAGCAGTTCTTC. Translation gives CASSPSWSGSSYNEQFF. The chain carries TRBV4-2 and TRBJ2-1; possible D gene TRBD2, 5 bases. Germline CDR1 is LGHNA and CDR2 is YNFKEQ. With 4 bases removed from V and 0 bases from J, the gap between germline ends came to 16 bases. CDR3 length: 17 amino acids.